The 12 T cell receptor beta chains reported below all come from one sample, sequenced in a study of T cells of healthy individuals (dated by TCRdb to 2016 to 2019). The method behind the library was 5' RACE. TCRdb shows the sequencer as Illumina MiSeq. The public sequencing data were trimmed at Q25 with fastp and processed into clonotypes with MiXCR by TCRdb, which kept only in-frame beta chains. Merged by CDR3 protein, the rows form single entries marked with the most common genes and DNA. Across this sample there are approximately 52,000 distinct CDR3 sequences, with roughly 14% seen only once. The leading ten clones occupy about 16% of the sample. Every receptor here comes from a human donor in good health.

This clonotype was observed many times. This chain joins TRBV5-1 and TRBJ2-4, with 11 nucleotides matching TRBD2. From germline, CDR1 is SGHRS and CDR2 YFSETQ. This CDR3 region has 15 residues. The J segment lost 6 bases and the V segment lost 3 bases, leaving 5 bases of the junction unmatched. CDR3 sequence reads: CASSSAGTSGNIQYF. The CDR3 DNA follows: TGCGCCAGCAGCTCAGCCGGGACTAGCGGAAACATTCAGTACTTC.

This sequence joins TRBV10-2 and TRBJ2-7; D gene ambiguous. Germline assignment: CDR1 WSHSY and CDR2 SAAADI. The V gene lost 2 bases and the J gene lost 3 bases, with 8 bases spanning the gap. The length of the CDR3 is 13 residues. CDR3 sequence: CASSEDWNYEQYF. CDR3 in DNA: TGCGCCAGCAGTGAGGACTGGAACTACGAGCAGTACTTC.

There are many counts of this clonotype. Its ends do not fully match the called genes, so a read error is possible. Written as DNA, the CDR3 is TGCAGTGCGACCCAGGGGCGGGGGGCTAAACTTAACTTC. Its protein product is CSATQGRGAKLNF. This chain connects TRBV20-1 to TRBJ2-1; 8 positions agree with TRBD2. This CDR3 is 13 amino acids long. Germline V gene lookup returns CDR1 DFQATT and CDR2 SNEGSKA (reference sequence).

This sequence joins TRBV11-2 and TRBJ2-5; a possible D gene is TRBD1 (6 bases). CDR1 and CDR2 from the germline V gene are SGHAT and FQNNGV. V was clipped by 2 bases and J by 4 bases, with 11 bases between them. This CDR3 is built from 14 residues. As DNA, the CDR3 is TGTGCCAGCAGCTTAAATGGGGGCGCAGAGACCCAGTACTTC. Residues: CASSLNGGAETQYF.

This clonotype was observed many times. The chain is built from TRBV24-1 and TRBJ1-5; D is perhaps TRBD1 (5 bases). The V end was cut by 4 bases, the J end by 6 bases, with 15 bases between. This CDR3 region has 15 residues. Germline V gene data show CDR1 as KGHDR and CDR2 as SFDVKD. CDR3 loop: CATSDRVSSGQPQHF. CDR3 DNA: TGTGCCACCAGTGACAGGGTCTCATCAGGTCAGCCCCAGCATTTT.

The chain combines TRBV4-2 with TRBJ2-4, with D possibly matching TRBD2 (6 bases). The ends were cut back, 4 bases at V and 0 bases at J, with 16 bases in the middle. The germline V gene has CDR1 LGHNA and CDR2 YNFKEQ. The CDR3 covers 17 residues. The DNA for the CDR3 is TGTGCCAGCAGCCGGGAGGAGACAGCCTTAGCCAAAAACATTCAGTACTTC. This gives the protein CASSREETALAKNIQYF.

This clonotype was seen at least ten times. The chain couples TRBV29-1 to TRBJ2-1; possible D gene TRBD2, 5 bases. There are 15 residues in the CDR3. From germline, CDR1 is SQVTM and CDR2 ANQGSEA. V lost 1 base, J lost 0 bases, and 10 bases lay in between. The CDR3, as DNA: TGCAGCGTTGAAGCGCTGGGGAGCTCCTACAATGAGCAGTTCTTC. Translated, it gives CSVEALGSSYNEQFF.

This clonotype was counted many times. The CDR3 DNA is TGTGCCAGCAGCTTAGTGGGGAGATCCAGAGAAAACATTCAGTACTTC. As protein: CASSLVGRSRENIQYF. The J gene is TRBJ2-4, the V gene TRBV11-2; tentative D call: TRBD2 (5 bases). There are 16 residues in the CDR3. V was pared by 1 base and J by 5 bases, with 15 bases between. CDR1 and CDR2 (germline): SGHAT, FQNNGV. Filled out from reference TRBV11-2 and TRBJ2-4, the complete variable domain reads EAGVAQSPRYKIIEKRQSVAFWCNPISGHATLYWYQQILGQGPKLLIQFQNNGVVDDSQLPKDRFSAERLKGVDSTLKIQPAKLEDSAVYLCASSLVGRSRENIQYFGAGTRLSVL.

This clonotype was seen only a few times. The chain links TRBV7-2 to TRBJ1-2, with TRBD1 matching 8 bases. J was trimmed by 4 bases and V by 5 bases; bases with no gene match: 3. This CDR3 is 13 amino acids long. Germline V gene lookup returns CDR1 SGHTA and CDR2 FQGNSA. CDR3 in amino acids: CASSPDRVYGYTF. CDR3 in DNA: TGTGCCAGCAGCCCGGACAGGGTCTATGGCTACACCTTC.

The CDR3 DNA reads TGCAGTGCTAGGGAAGGTAGCGGGGCTTCCTACGAGCAGTACTTC. It codes for CSAREGSGASYEQYF. The chain combines TRBV20-1 with TRBJ2-7, with 8 bases that match TRBD2. J was trimmed by 1 base and V by 3 bases; bases with no gene match: 8. Germline CDR1 is DFQATT and CDR2 is SNEGSKA (reference sequence). The CDR3 is 15 amino acids.

This clonotype was observed many times. The chain links TRBV7-2 to TRBJ2-7, with D perhaps matching TRBD1 (6 bases). CDR1 is SGHTA and CDR2 is FQGNSA in the germline V gene. V was trimmed by 0 bases and J by 0 bases, leaving 12 bases between them. CDR3 length: 16 residues. The CDR3 nucleotides are TGTGCCAGCAGCTTAGCGCGAGACAGGTTCTCCTACGAGCAGTACTTC. Encoded protein: CASSLARDRFSYEQYF.

At least ten counts were recorded for this clonotype. This chain connects TRBV6-5 to TRBJ2-7, with 8 bases fitting TRBD2. Per germline, CDR1 MNHEY and CDR2 SVGAGI. J was trimmed by 1 base and V by 5 bases; bases with no gene match: 10. This CDR3 region has 16 residues. The CDR3 region is CASSAQPGLGSYEQYF. CDR3 nucleotides: TGTGCCAGCAGTGCACAACCGGGACTAGGTTCCTACGAGCAGTACTTC.